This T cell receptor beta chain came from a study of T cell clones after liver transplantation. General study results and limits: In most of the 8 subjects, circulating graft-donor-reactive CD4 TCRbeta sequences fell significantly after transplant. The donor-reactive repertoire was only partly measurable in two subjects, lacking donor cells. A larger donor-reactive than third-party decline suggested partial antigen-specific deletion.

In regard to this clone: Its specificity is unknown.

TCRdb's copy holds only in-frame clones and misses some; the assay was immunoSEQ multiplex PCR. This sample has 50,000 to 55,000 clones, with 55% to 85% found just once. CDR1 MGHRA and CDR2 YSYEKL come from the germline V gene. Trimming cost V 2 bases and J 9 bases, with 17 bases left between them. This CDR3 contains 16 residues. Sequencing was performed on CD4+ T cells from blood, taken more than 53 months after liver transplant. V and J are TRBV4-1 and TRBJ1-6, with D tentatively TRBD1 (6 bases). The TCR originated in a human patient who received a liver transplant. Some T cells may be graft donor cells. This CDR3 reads CASSQPVQGYRSPLHF. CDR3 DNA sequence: TGCGCCAGCAGCCAACCCGTACAGGGATATCGTTCACCCCTCCACTTT.